This TCR beta chain stems from a study of beta chain features in type 1 diabetes. The V segment lost 7 bases and the J segment 5 bases; nucleotides outside the gene matches: 7. CDR3 length: 14 residues. Germline V lookup: CDR1 SQVTM, CDR2 ANQGSEA. TCRB transcripts that were expressed got sequenced, as all of the isolated RNA had been reverse transcribed. Here immunoSEQ multiplex PCR was the method, and the copy in TCRdb shows in-frame clones only, minus some. There are around 260,000 clones in the sample; about 23% occur only once, and 0.012% lies in the top ten. Study-wide results and limits: Among patients, naive, central memory and Treg TCRB repertoires appeared more similar than among healthy donors. High TCR expression in some cells could lead to their over-representation in cDNA sequencing. Among patients with Type 1 diabetes, TCRB CDR3s were moderately but significantly shorter in every one of the four CD4+ subsets.

Comments on this clone: What it recognizes is unknown.

Sequenced sample: naive CD4+ T cells from blood. This receptor was obtained from a woman in her thirties with type 1 diabetes. V is TRBV29-1 and J is TRBJ2-3; 12 nucleotides agree with TRBD1. The CDR3 here is CSERDRGLEDTQYF. For the CDR3, the DNA is TGCAGCGAACGGGACAGGGGGCTGGAAGATACGCAGTATTTT.